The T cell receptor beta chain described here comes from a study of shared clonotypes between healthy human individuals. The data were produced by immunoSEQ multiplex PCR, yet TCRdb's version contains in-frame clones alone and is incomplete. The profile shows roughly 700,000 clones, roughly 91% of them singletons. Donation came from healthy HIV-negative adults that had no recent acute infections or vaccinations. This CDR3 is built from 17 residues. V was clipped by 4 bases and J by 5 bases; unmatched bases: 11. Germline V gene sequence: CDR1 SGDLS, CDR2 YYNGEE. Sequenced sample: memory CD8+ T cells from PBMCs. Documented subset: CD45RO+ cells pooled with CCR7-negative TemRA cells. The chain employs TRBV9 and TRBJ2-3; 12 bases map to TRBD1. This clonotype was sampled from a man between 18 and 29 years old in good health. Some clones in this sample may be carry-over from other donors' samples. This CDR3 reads CASSPQGTGGLGDTQYF. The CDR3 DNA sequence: TGTGCCAGCAGCCCCCAGGGGACAGGGGGCCTAGGAGATACGCAGTATTTT. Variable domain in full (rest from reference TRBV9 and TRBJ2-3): DSGVTQTPKHLITATGQRVTLRCSPRSGDLSVYWYQQSLDQGLQFLIQYYNGEERAKGNILERFSAQQFPDLHSELNLSSLELGDSALYFCASSPQGTGGLGDTQYFGPGTRLTVL.